A single T cell receptor beta chain is shown here with its context. Its specificity is unknown. Data came from immunoSEQ multiplex PCR; TCRdb stores just in-frame clones and leaves some out. The sample lists more than 50,000 clones; approximately 86% were seen once. Germline assignment: CDR1 SQVTM and CDR2 ANQGSEA. After removal of 6 bases from V and 6 bases from J, the junction contained 6 bases not matched to a gene. This CDR3 is 13 amino acids long. The sample originates from a study of OX40 agonist ivuxolimab in advanced cancers. As for the study in general: It was ivuxolimab, an agonistic anti-OX40 (CD134) antibody, that patients were treated with.

Study findings and constraints: At doses 0.1 to 3.0 mg/kg, CD4+ and CD8+ clones expanded.

The TCR was taken from an adult with an advanced solid tumor such as melanoma, head and neck, liver or kidney cancer. This sample comprised CD4+ or CD8+ T cells sorted from blood, obtained in a trial of the OX40 agonist ivuxolimab. This chain joins TRBV29-1 and TRBJ2-3; 10 bases agree with TRBD1. CDR3 nucleotide sequence: TGCAGCGTGACAGGGGGCGCGGAGGATACGCAGTATTTT. It yields the protein CSVTGGAEDTQYF.